Listed here are 26 T cell receptor beta chains from one sample, sequenced in a study of T cells in Graves' hyperthyroidism and ophthalmopathy. The source material, RNA transcripts, was used to amplify TCR beta CDR3 regions. In the first-round RT-PCR of the TCR CDR3, the HTBI primer set was used. TCRdb analysed the multiplex PCR reads with MiXCR anew, one entry per CDR3 protein. The profile shows around 720,000 distinct CDR3 sequences, approximately 36% of them singletons. The sequenced material came from blood. Receptors were obtained from a woman between 40 and 55 years old with Graves' hyperthyroidism.

There are many counts of this clonotype. This CDR3 reads CSATGQYTEAFF. The CDR3 DNA is TGCAGTGCTACCGGACAGTACACTGAAGCTTTCTTT. The J gene is TRBJ1-1, the V gene TRBV20-1, with D perhaps matching TRBD1 (6 bases). V lost 4 bases, J lost 3 bases, and 9 bases lay in between. This CDR3 spans 12 amino acids. Per the germline V gene, CDR1 is DFQATT and CDR2 is SNEGSKA (reference sequence).

This clonotype was seen at least ten times. The chain employs TRBV7-9 and TRBJ1-1; no clear D. The CDR3 contains 15 residues. Germline assignment: CDR1 SEHNR and CDR2 FQNEAQ (reference sequence). The V end lost 5 bases, the J end lost 0 bases, and 13 bases lay between the germline ends. The CDR3 sequence: CASSPALGMNTEAFF. CDR3 bases: TGTGCCAGCAGCCCTGCCCTAGGGATGAACACTGAAGCTTTCTTT. Full variable domain (outside the CDR3, taken from reference TRBV7-9 and TRBJ1-1): DTGVSQNPRHKITKRGQNVTFRCDPISEHNRLYWYRQTLGQGPEFLTYFQNEAQLEKSRLLSDRFSAERPKGSFSTLEIQRTEQGDSAMYLCASSPALGMNTEAFFGQGTRLTVV.

This clonotype was counted at least ten times. The chain joins TRBV15 to TRBJ2-5; D possibly corresponds to TRBD2 (6 bases). Trimming removed 5 bases at V and 1 base at J, with 17 bases between. CDR3 length: 16 amino acids. Per the germline V gene, CDR1 is LNHNV and CDR2 is YYDKDF (reference sequence). The CDR3, as DNA: TGTGCCACCAGCCCGCGGGGAACCACCGTCCAAGAGACCCAGTACTTC. The encoded protein is CATSPRGTTVQETQYF.

Only a few counts were recorded for this clonotype. The chain links TRBV2 to TRBJ1-1; no clear D gene. The CDR3 sequence is 14 residues long. Per germline, CDR1 SNHLY and CDR2 FYNNEI. V dropped 3 bases and J dropped 4 bases, with 12 bases sitting between them. The CDR3: CASSDGGAATEAFF. DNA for the CDR3: TGTGCCAGCAGTGACGGTGGCGCTGCCACTGAAGCTTTCTTT. Full variable domain (missing parts from reference TRBV2 and TRBJ1-1): EPEVTQTPSHQVTQMGQEVILRCVPISNHLYFYWYRQILGQKVEFLVSFYNNEISEKSEIFDDQFSVERPDGSNFTLKIRSTKLEDSAMYFCASSDGGAATEAFFGQGTRLTVV.

This clonotype showed up just a few times. This chain uses TRBV30 with TRBJ1-1; D might be TRBD1 (5 bases). Trimming cost V 6 bases and J 4 bases, with 12 bases left between them. Germline V gene data show CDR1 as GTSNPN and CDR2 as SVGIG (reference sequence). The length of the CDR3 is 12 residues. CDR3 sequence: CACGAGTTEAFF. DNA for the CDR3: TGTGCCTGCGGGGCAGGGACCACTGAAGCTTTCTTT.

With respect to this clonotype: The junction and the germline gene differ at one end; a read error may be behind it. J is TRBJ2-6 and V is TRBV7-9, with TRBD2 matching over 13 bases. Germline V gene data show CDR1 as SEHNR and CDR2 as FQNEAQ (reference sequence). The CDR3 is made up of 15 amino acids. DNA for the CDR3: TGTGCCAGCAGCGCGGGGACTAGCGGGGCCTACGTCCTGACTTTC. Residues: CASSAGTSGAYVLTF.

A few counts support this clonotype. This chain uses TRBV7-9 with TRBJ2-7; D is uncertain. The length of the CDR3 is 17 residues. The V gene lost 2 bases and the J gene lost 0 bases, with 17 bases spanning the gap. CDR1 SEHNR and CDR2 FQNEAQ come from the germline V gene (reference sequence). The CDR3 sequence is CASSLNGWAPRSYEQYF. CDR3 in DNA: TGTGCCAGCAGCTTAAATGGTTGGGCACCCCGCTCCTACGAGCAGTACTTC. The variable domain in full, with the rest retrieved from reference TRBV7-9 and TRBJ2-7, is DTGVSQNPRHKITKRGQNVTFRCDPISEHNRLYWYRQTLGQGPEFLTYFQNEAQLEKSRLLSDRFSAERPKGSFSTLEIQRTEQGDSAMYLCASSLNGWAPRSYEQYFGPGTRLTVT.

This clonotype appeared many times. The rearrangement links TRBV10-3 to TRBJ1-2; TRBD1 agrees at 10 bases. J was trimmed by 5 bases and V by 10 bases; bases with no gene match: 7. The CDR3 loop spans 13 amino acids. Germline CDR1 is ENHRY and CDR2 is SYGVKD. CDR3 DNA: TGTGCCAGTACCGGGACAGGGGAGTATGGCTACACCTTC. Translating gives CASTGTGEYGYTF.

The chain joins TRBV7-2 to TRBJ2-7; D is unclear. V was pared by 1 base and J by 1 base, with 14 bases between. Germline CDR1 reads SGHTA; CDR2 reads FQGNSA. The CDR3 sequence is 16 residues long. The CDR3 DNA follows: TGTGCCAGCAGCTTAGACGGATTCCCGAGGTCCTACGAGCAGTACTTC. As protein: CASSLDGFPRSYEQYF.

This clonotype was recorded many times. This chain uses TRBV7-3 with TRBJ1-1; 8 nucleotides match TRBD1. V shed 2 bases, J shed 3 bases, and the junction held 2 bases outside the gene matches. The germline V gene encodes CDR1 SGHTA and CDR2 FQGTGA. The CDR3 totals 14 residues. CDR3 residues: CASSLQTGDTEAFF. In nucleotides, the CDR3 is TGTGCCAGCAGCTTACAGACAGGGGACACTGAAGCTTTCTTT.

This clonotype was observed at least ten times. V is TRBV9 and J is TRBJ1-2; no clear D. Trimming removed 0 bases from V and 1 base from J, with 7 bases in between. CDR3 length equals 14 residues. Germline V gives CDR1 SGDLS, CDR2 YYNGEE. CDR3 DNA sequence: TGTGCCAGCAGCGTAGATTCAAATAACTATGGCTACACCTTC. This encodes CASSVDSNNYGYTF.

Of note for this clonotype: This clone may be a read error of a much larger clone one base away. A read error is likely, as this CDR3 ends without the conserved phenylalanine or tryptophan. This chain links TRBV7-9 with TRBJ1-1, with D uncertain. The CDR3 runs 14 residues. Germline V lookup: CDR1 SEHNR, CDR2 FQNEAQ (reference sequence). The CDR3 sequence: CASSTKLANTEAFS. In DNA form, the CDR3 reads TGCGCCAGCAGCACCAAGCTCGCGAACACTGAAGCTTTCTCT.

CDR3 sequence reads: CASSHSVGANTEAFF. CDR3 bases: TGTGCCAGCAGCCACTCGGTGGGGGCAAACACTGAAGCTTTCTTT. The gene calls are TRBV7-4 and TRBJ1-1, with a tentative D call TRBD1 (6 bases). This CDR3 has 15 residues. Trimming took 5 bases from V and 2 from J, leaving 15 bases between them. Per the germline V gene, CDR1 is SGHVT and CDR2 is SQSDAQ.

Only a few counts were recorded for this clonotype. The chain couples TRBV6-6 to TRBJ2-7; 9 bases agree with TRBD1. Germline lookup yields CDR1 MNHNY and CDR2 SVGAGI (reference sequence). The CDR3 covers 16 residues. Losses at the gene ends were 3 bases for V and 5 bases for J; bases not matched to a gene: 11. DNA for the CDR3: TGTGCCAGCAGTTATGCTCCGGGACAGGGTTCCCACGAGCAGTACTTC. Translation gives CASSYAPGQGSHEQYF.

The sample holds a few counts of this clonotype. The rearrangement joins TRBV6-5 to TRBJ1-3, with a possible D match to TRBD1 (6 bases). This CDR3 region has 14 residues. V dropped 6 bases and J dropped 2 bases, with 11 bases sitting between them. Germline V gives CDR1 MNHEY, CDR2 SVGAGI. In nucleotides, the CDR3 is TGTGCCAGCAGGAGGGGGGTTGCTGGAAACACCATATATTTT. Translation: CASRRGVAGNTIYF.

This chain uses TRBV9 with TRBJ2-1, with D perhaps TRBD1 or TRBD2 (7 bases each). The CDR3 loop spans 18 amino acids. The ends were cut back, 3 bases at V and 4 bases at J, with 23 bases in the middle. The germline V gene encodes CDR1 SGDLS and CDR2 YYNGEE. The CDR3 sequence is CASSDDTYRGGVYNEQFF. The CDR3 region has the DNA TGTGCCAGCAGCGACGACACCTACAGGGGAGGGGTATACAATGAGCAGTTCTTC.

This clonotype showed up many times. The V call is TRBV15, the J call TRBJ2-5, with a possible D match to TRBD1 (5 bases). The ends were cut back, 4 bases at V and 2 bases at J, with 11 bases in the middle. CDR1 is LNHNV and CDR2 is YYDKDF in the germline V gene (reference sequence). The CDR3 has 14 residues. The CDR3 DNA reads as TGTGCCACCAGCACGATGACAGAACAAGAGACCCAGTACTTC. Protein sequence: CATSTMTEQETQYF. Drawing the rest from reference TRBV15 and TRBJ2-5, the complete variable domain is DAMVIQNPRYQVTQFGKPVTLSCSQTLNHNVMYWYQQKSSQAPKLLFHYYDKDFNNEADTPDNFQSRRPNTSFCFLDIRSPGLGDTAMYLCATSTMTEQETQYFGPGTRLLVL.

The chain uses TRBV7-2 and TRBJ2-1; 13 bases are shared with TRBD2. V was pared by 5 bases and J by 6 bases, with 7 bases of the junction left unmatched. Germline lookup yields CDR1 SGHTA and CDR2 FQGNSA. The CDR3 is made up of 16 amino acids. The CDR3 DNA reads as TGTGCCAGCAGCACGACTAGCGGGAGGCCGCTCAATGAGCAGTTCTTC. Its translation: CASSTTSGRPLNEQFF.

The table lists this clonotype with a few counts. The chain carries TRBV28 and TRBJ1-2; D uncertain. Per the germline V gene, CDR1 is MDHEN and CDR2 is SYDVKM. The CDR3 sequence is 14 residues long. V shed 4 bases and J shed 4 bases, with 13 bases lying between them. CDR3 residues: CASSSRPGIYGYTF. The CDR3 DNA reads as TGTGCCAGCAGTTCCCGGCCGGGGATCTATGGCTACACCTTC.

The chain recombines TRBV5-5 with TRBJ2-3; D unclear. V was pared by 5 bases and J by 4 bases, with 17 bases between. This CDR3 region has 15 residues. The germline V gene has CDR1 SGHKS and CDR2 YYEKEE (reference sequence). The CDR3 DNA reads as TGTGCCAGCAGAATTGATACCCTCATGGCAGATACGCAGTATTTT. Its translation is CASRIDTLMADTQYF.

This clonotype appeared many times. The chain employs TRBV4-3 and TRBJ2-5, with TRBD1 matching 9 bases. The germline V gene has CDR1 LGHNA and CDR2 YSLEER. The CDR3 totals 16 residues. The junction had 7 bases not matched to a gene; V was cut back by 0 bases and J by 5 bases. The CDR3 sequence: CASSQESGTGWETQYF. The DNA of the CDR3 is TGCGCCAGCAGCCAAGAGTCTGGGACAGGGTGGGAGACCCAGTACTTC.

About this clonotype: The junction shows a germline mismatch at one end, possibly a read error. The chain joins TRBV7-9 to TRBJ1-2; no clear D. CDR1 is SEHNR and CDR2 is FQNEAQ in the germline V gene (reference sequence). The CDR3 sequence is 14 residues long. The DNA of the CDR3 is TGTGCCAGCAGCCAAGGTATTGATAACTATTGCTACACCTTC. Amino acid sequence: CASSQGIDNYCYTF.

This clonotype was picked up many times. The rearrangement joins TRBV5-6 to TRBJ2-5; 13 bases match TRBD2. The CDR3 runs to 14 residues. CDR1 is SGHDT, CDR2 YYEEEE, per germline. J lost 11 bases, V lost 4 bases, and 8 bases had no gene match. In DNA, the CDR3 is TGTGCCAGCAGCATACGGACTAGCGGGGGCGCACAGTACTTC. Amino acid sequence: CASSIRTSGGAQYF. Drawing the rest from reference TRBV5-6 and TRBJ2-5, the complete variable domain is DAGVTQSPTHLIKTRGQQVTLRCSPKSGHDTVSWYQQALGQGPQFIFQYYEEEERQRGNFPDRFSGHQFPNYSSELNVNALLLGDSALYLCASSIRTSGGAQYFGPGTRLLVL.

This clonotype was seen ten or more times. The rearrangement joins TRBV10-3 to TRBJ2-3, with TRBD2 identical over 9 bases. CDR1 and CDR2 (germline): ENHRY, SYGVKD. This CDR3 region has 14 residues. Trimming removed 6 bases from V and 6 bases from J; junction bases left unmatched: 7. The CDR3 DNA reads TGTGCCATCAGCCCGGGACTAGCCGTGGATACGCAGTATTTT. It codes for CAISPGLAVDTQYF.

This clonotype was detected a few times. The V gene is TRBV6-6, the J gene TRBJ1-2, with D possibly TRBD1 on 5 matching bases. CDR3 length equals 14 residues. CDR1 is MNHNY, CDR2 SVGAGI, per germline (reference sequence). Trimming removed 0 bases from V and 6 bases from J, with 11 bases in between. CDR3 amino acids: CASSYSRQKNGYTF. CDR3 nucleotides: TGTGCCAGCAGTTACTCGAGACAGAAAAATGGCTACACCTTC.

V usage is TRBV5-6 and J usage is TRBJ1-2; 7 bases agree with TRBD1. J gave up 1 base and V 4 bases, and 10 bases lay outside the gene matches. Per the germline V gene, CDR1 is SGHDT and CDR2 is YYEEEE. CDR3 size: 16 residues. CDR3 in DNA: TGTGCCAGCAGCATAAAGACAGGGAGCTATAACTATGGCTACACCTTC. Amino acids: CASSIKTGSYNYGYTF.